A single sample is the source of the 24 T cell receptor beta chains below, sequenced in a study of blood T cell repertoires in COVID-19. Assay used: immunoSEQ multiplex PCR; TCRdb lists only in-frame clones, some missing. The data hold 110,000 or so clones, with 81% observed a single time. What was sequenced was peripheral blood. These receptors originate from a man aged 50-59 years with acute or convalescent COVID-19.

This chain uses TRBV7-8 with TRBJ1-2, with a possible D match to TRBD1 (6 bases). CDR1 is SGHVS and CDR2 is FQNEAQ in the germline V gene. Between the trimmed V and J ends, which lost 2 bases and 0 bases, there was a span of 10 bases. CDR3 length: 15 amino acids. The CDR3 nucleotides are TGTGCCAGCAGCTTAACAGGGACCGCTAACTATGGCTACACCTTC. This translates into CASSLTGTANYGYTF.

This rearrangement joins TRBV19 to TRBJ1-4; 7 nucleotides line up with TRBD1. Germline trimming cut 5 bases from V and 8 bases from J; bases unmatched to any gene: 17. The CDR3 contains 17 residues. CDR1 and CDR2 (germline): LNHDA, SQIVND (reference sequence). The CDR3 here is CASSLSLFQGVKEKLFF. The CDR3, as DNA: TGTGCCAGTAGTCTCTCGTTATTTCAGGGGGTGAAGGAAAAACTGTTTTTT.

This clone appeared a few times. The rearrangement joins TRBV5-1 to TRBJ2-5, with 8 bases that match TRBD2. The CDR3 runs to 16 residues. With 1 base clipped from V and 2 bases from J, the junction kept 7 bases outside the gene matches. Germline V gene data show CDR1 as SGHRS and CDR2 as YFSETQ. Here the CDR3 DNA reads TGCGCCAGCAGCTTGTCAGCGGGGGTTTATCAAGAGACCCAGTACTTC. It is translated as CASSLSAGVYQETQYF. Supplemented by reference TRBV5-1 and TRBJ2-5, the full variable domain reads KAGVTQTPRYLIKTRGQQVTLSCSPISGHRSVSWYQQTPGQGLQFLFEYFSETQRNKGNFPGRFSGRQFSNSRSEMNVSTLELGDSALYLCASSLSAGVYQETQYFGPGTRLLVL.

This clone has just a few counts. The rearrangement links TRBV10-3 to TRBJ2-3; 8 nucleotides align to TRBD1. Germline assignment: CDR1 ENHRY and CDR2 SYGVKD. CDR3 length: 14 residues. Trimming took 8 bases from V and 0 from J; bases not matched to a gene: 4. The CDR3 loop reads CAIWTGISTDTQYF. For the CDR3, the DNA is TGTGCCATCTGGACAGGGATTAGCACAGATACGCAGTATTTT.

The CDR3 bases are TGTGCCAGTAGTATAGTTAGGAACACCGGGGAGCTGTTTTTT. The encoded protein is CASSIVRNTGELFF. V and J are TRBV19 and TRBJ2-2; D is uncertain. Trimming took 1 base from V and 1 from J, leaving 4 bases between them. CDR1 is LNHDA and CDR2 is SQIVND in the germline V gene (reference sequence). The CDR3 has 14 residues.

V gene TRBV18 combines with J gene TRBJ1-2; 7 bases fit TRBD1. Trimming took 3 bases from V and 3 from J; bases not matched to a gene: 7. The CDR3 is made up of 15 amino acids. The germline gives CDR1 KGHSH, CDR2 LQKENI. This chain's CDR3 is CASSPDRNPYYGYTF. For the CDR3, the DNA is TGTGCCAGCTCACCGGACAGGAACCCCTACTATGGCTACACCTTC.

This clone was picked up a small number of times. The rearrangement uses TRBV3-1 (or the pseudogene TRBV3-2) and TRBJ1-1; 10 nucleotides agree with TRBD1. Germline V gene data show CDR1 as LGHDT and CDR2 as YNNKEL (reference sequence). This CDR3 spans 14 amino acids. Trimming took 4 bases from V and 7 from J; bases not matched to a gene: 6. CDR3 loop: CASSPTGGRGEAFF. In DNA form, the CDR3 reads TGTGCCAGCAGCCCGACAGGGGGCAGGGGTGAAGCTTTCTTT.

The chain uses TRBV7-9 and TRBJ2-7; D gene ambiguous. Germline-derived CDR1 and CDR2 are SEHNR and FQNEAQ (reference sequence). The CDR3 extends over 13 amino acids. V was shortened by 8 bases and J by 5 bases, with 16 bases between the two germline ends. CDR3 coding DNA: TGTGCCAGCGCCATGGAGTCGAACCACGAGCAGTACTTC. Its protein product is CASAMESNHEQYF.

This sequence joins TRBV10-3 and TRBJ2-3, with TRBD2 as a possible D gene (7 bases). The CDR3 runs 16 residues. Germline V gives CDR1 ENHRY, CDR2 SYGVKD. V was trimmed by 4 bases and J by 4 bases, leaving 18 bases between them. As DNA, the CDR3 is TGTGCCATCAGTGCGCGGGGGCCAATGTTCGCAGATACGCAGTATTTT. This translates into CAISARGPMFADTQYF.

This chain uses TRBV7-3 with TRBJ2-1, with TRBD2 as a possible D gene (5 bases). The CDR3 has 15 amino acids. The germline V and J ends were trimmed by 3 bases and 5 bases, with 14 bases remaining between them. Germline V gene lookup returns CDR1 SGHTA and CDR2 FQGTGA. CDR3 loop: CASSFGGVGNNEQFF. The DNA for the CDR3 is TGTGCCAGCAGCTTCGGAGGAGTAGGGAACAATGAGCAGTTCTTC.

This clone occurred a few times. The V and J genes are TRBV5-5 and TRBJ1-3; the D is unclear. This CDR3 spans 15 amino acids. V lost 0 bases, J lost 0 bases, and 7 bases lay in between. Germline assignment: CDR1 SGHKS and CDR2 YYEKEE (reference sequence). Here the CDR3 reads CASSLVGSSGNTIYF. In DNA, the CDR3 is TGTGCCAGCAGCTTGGTGGGGAGCTCTGGAAACACCATATATTTT.

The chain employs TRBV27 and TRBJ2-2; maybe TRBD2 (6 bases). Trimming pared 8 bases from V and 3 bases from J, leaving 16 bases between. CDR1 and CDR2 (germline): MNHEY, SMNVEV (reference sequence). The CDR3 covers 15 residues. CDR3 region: CASGRPGVDTGELFF. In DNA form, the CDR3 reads TGTGCCAGCGGCAGACCGGGGGTAGACACCGGGGAGCTGTTTTTT.

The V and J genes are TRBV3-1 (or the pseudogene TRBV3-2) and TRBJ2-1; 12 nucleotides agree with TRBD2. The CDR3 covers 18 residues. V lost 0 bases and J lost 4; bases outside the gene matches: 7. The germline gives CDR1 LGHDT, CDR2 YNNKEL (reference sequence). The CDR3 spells CASSQDGLAGGRYNEQFF. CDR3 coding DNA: TGTGCCAGCAGCCAAGATGGGCTAGCGGGGGGGCGTTACAATGAGCAGTTCTTC.

The CDR3 protein is CASSLAGRRWESHGYTF. The CDR3 nucleotides are TGTGCCAGCAGCTTGGCCGGCCGGAGGTGGGAAAGTCATGGCTACACCTTC. The rearrangement uses TRBV5-4 and TRBJ1-2; unclear D gene. The germline CDR1 and CDR2 sequences are SGHNT and YYREEE (reference sequence). The CDR3 covers 17 residues. V lost 0 bases to trimming and J lost 6 bases, with 21 bases between them.

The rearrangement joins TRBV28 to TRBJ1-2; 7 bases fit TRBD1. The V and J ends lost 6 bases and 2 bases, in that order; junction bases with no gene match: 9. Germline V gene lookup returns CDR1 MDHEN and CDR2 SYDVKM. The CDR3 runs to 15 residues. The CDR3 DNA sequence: TGTGCCAGCAGCCAAGGGGGACAGAAAAACTATGGCTACACCTTC. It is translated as CASSQGGQKNYGYTF.

CDR3 loop: CASSDRAGGGADTQYF. The CDR3 DNA follows: TGTGCCAGCAGTGACAGGGCAGGGGGAGGTGCAGATACGCAGTATTTT. The chain is built from TRBV6-4 and TRBJ2-3; possible D gene TRBD1, 7 bases. V lost 2 bases to trimming and J lost 4 bases, with 16 bases between them. Germline V gives CDR1 MRHNA, CDR2 SNTAGT. This CDR3 is 16 amino acids long.

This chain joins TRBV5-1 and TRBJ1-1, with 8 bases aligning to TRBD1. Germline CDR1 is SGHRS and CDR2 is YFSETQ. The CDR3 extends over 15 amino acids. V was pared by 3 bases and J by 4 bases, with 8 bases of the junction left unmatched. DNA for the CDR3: TGCGCCAGCAGCTACCAGGGGGCTAGGGGCACTGAAGCTTTCTTT. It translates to CASSYQGARGTEAFF.

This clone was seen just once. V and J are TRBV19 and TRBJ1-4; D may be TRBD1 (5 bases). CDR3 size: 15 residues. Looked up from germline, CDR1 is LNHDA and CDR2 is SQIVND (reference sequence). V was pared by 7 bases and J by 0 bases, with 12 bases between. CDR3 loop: CASTPRTSTNEKLFF. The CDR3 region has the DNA TGTGCCAGTACCCCTCGGACATCAACTAATGAAAAACTGTTTTTT.

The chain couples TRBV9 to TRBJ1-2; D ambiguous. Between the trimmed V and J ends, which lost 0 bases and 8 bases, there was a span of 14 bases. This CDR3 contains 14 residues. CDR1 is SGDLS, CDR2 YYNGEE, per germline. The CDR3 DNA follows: TGTGCCAGCAGCGTAGGTACAGCCTTCGAAGGCTACACCTTC. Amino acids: CASSVGTAFEGYTF.

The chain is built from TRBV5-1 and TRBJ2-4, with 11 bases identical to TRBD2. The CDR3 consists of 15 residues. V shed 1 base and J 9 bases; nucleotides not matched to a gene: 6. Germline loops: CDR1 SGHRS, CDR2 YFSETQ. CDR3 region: CASSLKPSGGSIQYF. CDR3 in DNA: TGCGCCAGCAGCTTGAAACCTAGCGGGGGGTCCATTCAGTACTTC.

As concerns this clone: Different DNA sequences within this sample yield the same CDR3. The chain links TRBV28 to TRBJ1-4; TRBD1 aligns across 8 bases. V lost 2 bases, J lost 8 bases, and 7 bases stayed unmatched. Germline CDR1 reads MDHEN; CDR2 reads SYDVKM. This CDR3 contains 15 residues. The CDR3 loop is CASSLPGTGNEKLFF. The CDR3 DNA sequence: TGTGCCAGCAGTTTACCCGGGACAGGAAACGAAAAACTGTTTTTT.

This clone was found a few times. CDR3 in amino acids: CSVARYSPTDTQYF. CDR3 nucleotide sequence: TGCAGCGTCGCACGCTACAGTCCCACAGATACGCAGTATTTT. The chain uses TRBV29-1 and TRBJ2-3; D uncertain. CDR1 is SQVTM, CDR2 ANQGSEA, per germline. The V and J ends lost 6 bases and 2 bases respectively, with 15 bases between them. The CDR3 has 14 amino acids.

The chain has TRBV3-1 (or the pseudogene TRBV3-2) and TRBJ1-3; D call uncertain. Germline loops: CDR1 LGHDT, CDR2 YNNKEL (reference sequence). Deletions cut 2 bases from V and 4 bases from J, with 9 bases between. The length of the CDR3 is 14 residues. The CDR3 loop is CASSQWNSGNTIYF. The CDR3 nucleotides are TGTGCCAGCAGCCAATGGAACAGCGGAAACACCATATATTTT.

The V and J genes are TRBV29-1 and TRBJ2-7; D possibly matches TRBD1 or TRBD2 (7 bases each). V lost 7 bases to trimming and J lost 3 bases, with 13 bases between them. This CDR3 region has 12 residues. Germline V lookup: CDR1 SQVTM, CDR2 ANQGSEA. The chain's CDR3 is CSAGGVVYEQYF. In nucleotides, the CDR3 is TGCAGCGCAGGGGGGGTGGTCTACGAGCAGTACTTC.